These 16 T cell receptor beta chains were sequenced from one sample in a study of PD-1 blockade in classical Hodgkin lymphoma. Here immunoSEQ multiplex PCR was the method, and the copy in TCRdb shows in-frame clones only, minus some. The data hold 12,000 to 15,000 clones, with around 83% observed a single time. Autologous stem cell transplantation was followed by relapse in every patient, and brentuximab vedotin exposure varied. Specimen: peripheral blood mononuclear cells (PBMCs), collected at baseline. These receptors were taken from a human donor with classical Hodgkin lymphoma.

This chain joins TRBV4-3 and TRBJ2-1; D unclear. Trimming removed 1 base from V and 4 bases from J, with 11 bases in between. The V gene's germline CDR1 is LGHNA and CDR2 YSLEER. The CDR3 is made up of 15 amino acids. CDR3 nucleotides: TGCGCCAGCAGCCAAGGAAATGGTCTATACAATGAGCAGTTCTTC. Translated, it gives CASSQGNGLYNEQFF.

The table lists this clone with a count of one. This rearrangement joins TRBV6-6 to TRBJ2-7, with no clear D. The V and J ends lost 6 bases and 4 bases respectively, with 10 bases between them. The germline CDR1 and CDR2 sequences are MNHNY and SVGAGI (reference sequence). CDR3 length equals 12 residues. CDR3 bases: TGTGCCAGCAGCCTACTTGGGTACGAGCAGTACTTC. As protein: CASSLLGYEQYF.

This clone was observed a few times. The junction differs from germline at one of its ends, possibly a read error. This rearrangement joins TRBV13 to TRBJ2-3; weak D call: TRBD1 (7 bases). Looked up from germline, CDR1 is PRHDT and CDR2 is FYEKMQ (reference sequence). The CDR3 consists of 16 residues. The CDR3 nucleotides are TGTGCCAGCAGCTTATATAACCAGGGGGGCACTGATACGCAGTATTTT. Translated: CASSLYNQGGTDTQYF.

The V and J genes are TRBV28 and TRBJ1-1; D possibly corresponds to TRBD1 (5 bases). The germline V and J ends were trimmed by 3 bases and 1 base, with 12 bases remaining between them. The CDR3 runs to 15 residues. Germline CDR1 reads MDHEN; CDR2 reads SYDVKM. This CDR3 is CASSFIAGGNTEAFF. CDR3 sequence (DNA): TGTGCCAGCAGTTTCATCGCCGGGGGGAACACTGAAGCTTTCTTT.

The chain carries TRBV19 and TRBJ1-1, with a weak D call TRBD1 (5 bases). Trimming stripped 7 bases from V and 0 bases from J, with 9 bases between. The CDR3 consists of 13 residues. Looked up from germline, CDR1 is LNHDA and CDR2 is SQIVND (reference sequence). Here the CDR3 reads CASKGPMNTEAFF. CDR3 bases: TGTGCCAGTAAGGGGCCTATGAACACTGAAGCTTTCTTT.

The V call is TRBV7-2, the J call TRBJ1-2; 10 positions match TRBD1. The germline gives CDR1 SGHTA, CDR2 FQGNSA. The CDR3 spans 15 residues. Trimming at V came to 5 bases and at J to 7 bases, leaving 10 bases not matched to a gene. CDR3 amino acids: CASSRGTGDGFGYTF. CDR3 DNA sequence: TGTGCCAGCAGCAGAGGGACAGGGGATGGGTTTGGCTACACCTTC.

Only one count was recorded for this clone. The rearrangement joins TRBV18 to TRBJ2-7; D not certain. Germline V lookup: CDR1 KGHSH, CDR2 LQKENI. The CDR3 totals 14 residues. Trimming cost V 2 bases and J 3 bases, with 11 bases left between them. As DNA, the CDR3 is TGTGCCAGCTCACCAAGCGTCGGAGACTACGAGCAGTACTTC. Translation: CASSPSVGDYEQYF.

The V and J genes are TRBV4-3 and TRBJ2-1; no reliable D call. Trimming stripped 1 base from V and 9 bases from J, with 16 bases between. Germline lookup yields CDR1 LGHNA and CDR2 YSLEER. This CDR3 is 15 amino acids long. For the CDR3, the DNA is TGCGCCAGCAGCCAAGGGGATACCCTACACTTTGAGCAGTTCTTC. Translation gives CASSQGDTLHFEQFF.

The chain uses TRBV2 and TRBJ2-7, with 10 bases matching TRBD1. The CDR3 extends over 16 amino acids. Germline CDR1 SNHLY, CDR2 FYNNEI. J lost 1 base, V lost 7 bases, and 10 bases had no gene match. The CDR3 DNA reads TGTGCCAGCATCGAGACAGGGGGCGCAAGATCCTACGAGCAGTACTTC. Protein: CASIETGGARSYEQYF.

Points on this clone: The sample contains more than one DNA sequence encoding this CDR3. V gene TRBV9 combines with J gene TRBJ1-1; D is undetermined. V was shortened by 0 bases and J by 1 base, with 4 bases between the two germline ends. Germline V gene sequence: CDR1 SGDLS, CDR2 YYNGEE. The CDR3 is made up of 13 amino acids. The DNA for the CDR3 is TGTGCCAGCAGCGTAGAGGGGAACACTGAAGCTTTCTTT. Translating gives CASSVEGNTEAFF.

This sequence joins TRBV27 and TRBJ1-5; D perhaps matches TRBD1 (5 bases). Deletions cut 8 bases from V and 7 bases from J, with 12 bases between. The germline V gene has CDR1 MNHEY and CDR2 SMNVEV (reference sequence). CDR3 size: 12 residues. CDR3 nucleotides: TGTGCCAGCCCCAGTAGGGACCAGCCCCAGCATTTT. It yields the protein CASPSRDQPQHF.

The chain combines TRBV29-1 with TRBJ2-3; 10 positions match TRBD2. This CDR3 has 14 amino acids. CDR1 and CDR2 from the germline V gene are SQVTM and ANQGSEA. With V trimmed by 6 bases and J by 4 bases, 7 bases remained unmatched. The CDR3 bases are TGCAGCGTCTCTAGCGGGAGAGGGGCAGATACGCAGTATTTT. Translation: CSVSSGRGADTQYF.

This rearrangement joins TRBV5-3 to TRBJ2-2, with 7 nucleotides matching TRBD2. TRBV5-3 is given ORF status, its function remaining uncertain. Trimming removed 4 bases from V and 7 bases from J; junction bases left unmatched: 22. The CDR3 has 19 residues. This chain's CDR3 is CARSLNASRDYKSLGELFF. The DNA of the CDR3 is TGTGCCAGAAGCCTGAATGCATCCCGGGACTATAAATCCCTCGGGGAGCTGTTTTTT.

This sequence joins TRBV4-2 and TRBJ2-7, with 9 positions matching TRBD1. Germline V CDR1 and CDR2: LGHNA, YNFKEQ. The length of the CDR3 is 14 residues. V gave up 0 bases and J gave up 5 bases; unmatched junction bases: 2. The CDR3 DNA sequence: TGTGCCAGCAGCCAAGACACAGGGGGCAACGAGCAGTACTTC. Its translation is CASSQDTGGNEQYF.

In DNA form, the CDR3 reads TGTGCCAGCAGTGGGGCAGGGGGCCTTCAAGGCTACACCTTC. Translated, it gives CASSGAGGLQGYTF. This sequence joins TRBV9 and TRBJ1-2; 8 bases agree with TRBD1. Germline lookup yields CDR1 SGDLS and CDR2 YYNGEE. V trimming: 5 bases; J trimming: 8 bases; junction bases outside the gene matches: 11. The CDR3 length is 14 residues.

The V gene is TRBV7-6, the J gene TRBJ2-2; TRBD2 matches 9 bases. Germline lookup yields CDR1 SGHVS and CDR2 FNYEAQ. The CDR3 has 18 residues. J gave up 1 base and V 3 bases, and 9 bases lay outside the gene matches. For the CDR3, the DNA is TGTGCCAGCAGCTTTTCGGCGGGAGGGCCCGGGAACACCGGGGAGCTGTTTTTT. Its translation is CASSFSAGGPGNTGELFF.